This T cell receptor (beta chain) came from a study of blood T cells in healthy people across ages. Broader study findings: The study found more naive CD4+ cells and higher diversity in long-lived than aged donors.

A note on this clonotype: The antigen is undetermined.

This CDR3 is built from 15 residues. The ends lost 2 bases at V and 6 bases at J; junction bases unmatched: 6. Germline V lookup: CDR1 KGHSH, CDR2 LQKENI. With a J-beta primer mix and a sample-barcoded 5' primer, a second PCR ran about 7 to 11 cycles. Each CDR3 protein is one row after TCRdb ran MiXCR on the 5' RACE reads. The table has 1.6 million or so distinct CDR3 sequences, almost 35% seen once. Sequencing was performed on blood. This sequence originates from a woman younger than 45 in good health. The chain combines TRBV18 with TRBJ2-1; 8 bases agree with TRBD1. Written as DNA, the CDR3 is TGTGCCAGCTCACCAAGGCAGGGGGCGCTCAATGAGCAGTTCTTC. Protein: CASSPRQGALNEQFF.